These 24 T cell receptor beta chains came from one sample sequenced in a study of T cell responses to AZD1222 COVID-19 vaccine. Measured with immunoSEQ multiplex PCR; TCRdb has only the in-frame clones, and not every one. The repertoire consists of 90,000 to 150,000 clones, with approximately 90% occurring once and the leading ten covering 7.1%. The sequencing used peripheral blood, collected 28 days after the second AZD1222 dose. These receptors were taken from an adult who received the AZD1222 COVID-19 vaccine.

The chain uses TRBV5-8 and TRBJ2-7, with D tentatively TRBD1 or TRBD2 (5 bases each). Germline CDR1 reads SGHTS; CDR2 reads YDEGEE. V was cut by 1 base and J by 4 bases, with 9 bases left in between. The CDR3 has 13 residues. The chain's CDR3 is CASSLRGGYEQYF. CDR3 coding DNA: TGTGCCAGCAGCTTGAGGGGCGGGTACGAGCAGTACTTC.

CDR3 in amino acids: CASSPYRGVNEQFF. Here the CDR3 DNA reads TGTGCCAGCAGCCCCTATCGGGGAGTAAATGAGCAGTTCTTC. The rearrangement uses TRBV7-2 and TRBJ2-1; the D gene is possibly TRBD2 (5 bases). The V gene's germline CDR1 is SGHTA and CDR2 FQGNSA. Trimming removed 5 bases at V and 7 bases at J, with 15 bases between. This CDR3 comprises 14 residues.

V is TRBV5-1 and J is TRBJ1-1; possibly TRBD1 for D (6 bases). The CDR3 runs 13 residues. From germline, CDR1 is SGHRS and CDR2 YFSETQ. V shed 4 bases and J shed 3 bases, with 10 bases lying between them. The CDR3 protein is CASSPQGYTEAFF. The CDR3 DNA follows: TGCGCCAGCAGCCCGCAGGGGTACACTGAAGCTTTCTTT.

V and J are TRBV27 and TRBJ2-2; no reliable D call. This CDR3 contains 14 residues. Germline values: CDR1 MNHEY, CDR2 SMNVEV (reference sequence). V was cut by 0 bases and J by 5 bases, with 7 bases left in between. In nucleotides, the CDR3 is TGTGCCAGCAGTTTATCGCAAAAAACCGGGGAGCTGTTTTTT. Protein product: CASSLSQKTGELFF.

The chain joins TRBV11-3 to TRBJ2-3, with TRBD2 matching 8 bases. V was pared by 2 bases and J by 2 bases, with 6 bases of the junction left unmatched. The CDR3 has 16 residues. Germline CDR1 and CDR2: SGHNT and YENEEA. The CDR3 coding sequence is TGTGCCAGCAGCTTACAGCGGGGGCGAGACACAGATACGCAGTATTTT. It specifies CASSLQRGRDTDTQYF.

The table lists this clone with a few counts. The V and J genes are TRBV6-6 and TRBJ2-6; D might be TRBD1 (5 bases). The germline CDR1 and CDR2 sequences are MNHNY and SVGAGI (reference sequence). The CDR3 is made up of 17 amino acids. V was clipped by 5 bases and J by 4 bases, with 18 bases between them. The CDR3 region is CASSPNTGHYGANVLTF. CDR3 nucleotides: TGTGCCAGCAGTCCAAATACCGGACACTACGGGGCCAACGTCCTGACTTTC.

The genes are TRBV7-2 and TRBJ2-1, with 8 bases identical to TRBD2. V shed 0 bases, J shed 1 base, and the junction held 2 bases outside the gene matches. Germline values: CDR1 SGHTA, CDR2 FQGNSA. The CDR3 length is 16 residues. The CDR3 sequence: CASSLARGASYNEQFF. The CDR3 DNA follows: TGTGCCAGCAGCTTAGCGCGGGGGGCATCCTACAATGAGCAGTTCTTC.

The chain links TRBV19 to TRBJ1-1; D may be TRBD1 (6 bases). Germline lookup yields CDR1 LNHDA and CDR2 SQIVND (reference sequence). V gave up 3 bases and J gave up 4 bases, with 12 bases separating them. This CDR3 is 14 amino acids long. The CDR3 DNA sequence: TGTGCCAGTAGTATTCGCGACAGGAGCACTGAAGCTTTCTTT. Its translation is CASSIRDRSTEAFF.

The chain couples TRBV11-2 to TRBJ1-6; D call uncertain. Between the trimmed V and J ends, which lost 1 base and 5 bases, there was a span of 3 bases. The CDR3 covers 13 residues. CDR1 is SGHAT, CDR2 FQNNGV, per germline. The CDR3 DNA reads TGTGCCAGCAGCTTAGGAGATAATTCACCCCTCCACTTT. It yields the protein CASSLGDNSPLHF. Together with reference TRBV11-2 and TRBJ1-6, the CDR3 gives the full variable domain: EAGVAQSPRYKIIEKRQSVAFWCNPISGHATLYWYQQILGQGPKLLIQFQNNGVVDDSQLPKDRFSAERLKGVDSTLKIQPAKLEDSAVYLCASSLGDNSPLHFGNGTRLTVT.

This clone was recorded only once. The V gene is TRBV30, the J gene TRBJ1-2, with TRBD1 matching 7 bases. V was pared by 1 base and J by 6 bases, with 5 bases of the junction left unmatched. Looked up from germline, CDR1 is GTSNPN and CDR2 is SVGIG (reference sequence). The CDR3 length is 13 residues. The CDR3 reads CAWSGQGFDGYTF. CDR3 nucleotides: TGTGCCTGGAGTGGACAGGGCTTTGATGGCTACACCTTC.

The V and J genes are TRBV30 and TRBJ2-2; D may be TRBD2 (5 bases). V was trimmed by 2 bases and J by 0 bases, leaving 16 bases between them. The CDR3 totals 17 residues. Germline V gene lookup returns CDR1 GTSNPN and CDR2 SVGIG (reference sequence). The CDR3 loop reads CAWSWAGTRANTGELFF. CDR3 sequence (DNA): TGTGCCTGGAGTTGGGCAGGCACTAGGGCGAACACCGGGGAGCTGTTTTTT.

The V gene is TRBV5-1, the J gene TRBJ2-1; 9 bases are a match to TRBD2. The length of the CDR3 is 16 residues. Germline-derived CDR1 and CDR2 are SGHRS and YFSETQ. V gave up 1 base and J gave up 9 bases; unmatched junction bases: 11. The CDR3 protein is CASSLFIGGGAGEQFF. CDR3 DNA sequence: TGCGCCAGCAGCTTGTTTATCGGCGGGGGGGCTGGTGAGCAGTTCTTC.

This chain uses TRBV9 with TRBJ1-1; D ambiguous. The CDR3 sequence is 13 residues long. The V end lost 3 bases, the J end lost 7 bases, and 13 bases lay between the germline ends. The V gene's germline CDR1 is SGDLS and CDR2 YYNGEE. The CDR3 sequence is CASSARTAGEAFF. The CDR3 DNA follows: TGTGCCAGCAGCGCCCGGACGGCAGGTGAAGCTTTCTTT.

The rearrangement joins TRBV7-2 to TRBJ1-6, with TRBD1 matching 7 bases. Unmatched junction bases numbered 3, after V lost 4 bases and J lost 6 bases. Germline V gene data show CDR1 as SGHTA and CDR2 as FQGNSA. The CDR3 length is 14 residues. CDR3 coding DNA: TGTGCCAGCAGCTCTCAGGGGGGTAATTCACCCCTCCACTTT. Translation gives CASSSQGGNSPLHF.

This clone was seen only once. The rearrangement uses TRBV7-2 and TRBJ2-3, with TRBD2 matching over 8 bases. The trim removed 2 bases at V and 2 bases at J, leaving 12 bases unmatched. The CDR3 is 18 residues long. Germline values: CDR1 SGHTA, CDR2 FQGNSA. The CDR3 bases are TGTGCCAGCAGCTTAAACGGGGGGGCCGCACCGTACACAGATACGCAGTATTTT. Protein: CASSLNGGAAPYTDTQYF.

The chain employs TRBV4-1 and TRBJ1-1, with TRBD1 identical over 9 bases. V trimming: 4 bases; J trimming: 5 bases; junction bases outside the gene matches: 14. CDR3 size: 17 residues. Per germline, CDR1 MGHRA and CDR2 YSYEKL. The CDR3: CASSPPRNRGQGTEAFF. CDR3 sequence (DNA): TGCGCCAGCAGCCCCCCCAGGAACAGGGGGCAGGGGACTGAAGCTTTCTTT.

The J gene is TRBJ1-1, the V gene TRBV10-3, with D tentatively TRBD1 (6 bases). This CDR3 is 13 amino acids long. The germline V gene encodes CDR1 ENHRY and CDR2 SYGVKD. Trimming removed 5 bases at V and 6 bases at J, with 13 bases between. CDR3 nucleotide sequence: TGTGCCATCAGTTCAGCTTCAGGGGCTGAAGCTTTCTTT. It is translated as CAISSASGAEAFF.

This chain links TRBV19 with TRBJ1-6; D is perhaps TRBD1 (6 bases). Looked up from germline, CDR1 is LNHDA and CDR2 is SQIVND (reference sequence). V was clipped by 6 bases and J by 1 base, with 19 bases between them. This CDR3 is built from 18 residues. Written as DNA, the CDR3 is TGTGCCAGTAGAGGAGGGGGTGGCAGTGGATCCTATAATTCACCCCTCCACTTT. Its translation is CASRGGGGSGSYNSPLHF.

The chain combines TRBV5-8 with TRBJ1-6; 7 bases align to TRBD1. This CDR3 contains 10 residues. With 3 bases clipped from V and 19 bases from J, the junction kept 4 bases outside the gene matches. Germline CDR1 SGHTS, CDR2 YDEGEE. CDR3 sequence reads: CASSWGQPHF. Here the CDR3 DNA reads TGTGCCAGCAGCTGGGGACAGCCACACTTT.

CDR3 amino acids: CASSSDTPDEQFF. The CDR3 region has the DNA TGTGCCAGCAGCTCGGACACGCCGGATGAGCAGTTCTTC. The chain uses TRBV14 and TRBJ2-1; D is possibly TRBD1 (5 bases). V gave up 5 bases and J gave up 8 bases, with 13 bases separating them. The CDR3 consists of 13 residues. The V gene's germline CDR1 is SGHDN and CDR2 FVKESK.

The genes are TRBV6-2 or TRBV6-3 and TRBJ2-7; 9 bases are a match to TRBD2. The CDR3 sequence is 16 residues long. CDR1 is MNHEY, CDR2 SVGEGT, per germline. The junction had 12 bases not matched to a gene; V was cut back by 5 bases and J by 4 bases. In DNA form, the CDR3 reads TGTGCCAGCAGTAAAGACCCCGGGACTAGCAGGTACGAGCAGTACTTC. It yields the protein CASSKDPGTSRYEQYF.

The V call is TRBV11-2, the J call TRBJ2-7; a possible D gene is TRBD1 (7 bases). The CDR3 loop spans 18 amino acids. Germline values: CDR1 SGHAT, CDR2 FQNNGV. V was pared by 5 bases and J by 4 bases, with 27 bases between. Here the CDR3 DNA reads TGTGCCAGCAGCCCCATTAGTCGGGTCAGGGGGGAGAATTACGAGCAGTACTTC. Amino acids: CASSPISRVRGENYEQYF.

CDR3 in amino acids: CASSFREYEQYF. DNA for the CDR3: TGTGCCAGCAGCTTTCGGGAATACGAGCAGTACTTC. J is TRBJ2-7 and V is TRBV13; D possibly corresponds to TRBD2 (5 bases). V lost 3 bases and J lost 4, with 7 bases in between. The V gene's germline CDR1 is PRHDT and CDR2 FYEKMQ (reference sequence). The CDR3 is 12 amino acids.

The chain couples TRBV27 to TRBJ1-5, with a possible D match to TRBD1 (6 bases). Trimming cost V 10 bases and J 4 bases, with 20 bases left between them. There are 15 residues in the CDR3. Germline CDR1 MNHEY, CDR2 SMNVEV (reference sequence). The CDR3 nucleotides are TGTGCCACCACGCGGGGGGGGAGGGGGAATCAGCCCCAGCATTTT. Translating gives CATTRGGRGNQPQHF.